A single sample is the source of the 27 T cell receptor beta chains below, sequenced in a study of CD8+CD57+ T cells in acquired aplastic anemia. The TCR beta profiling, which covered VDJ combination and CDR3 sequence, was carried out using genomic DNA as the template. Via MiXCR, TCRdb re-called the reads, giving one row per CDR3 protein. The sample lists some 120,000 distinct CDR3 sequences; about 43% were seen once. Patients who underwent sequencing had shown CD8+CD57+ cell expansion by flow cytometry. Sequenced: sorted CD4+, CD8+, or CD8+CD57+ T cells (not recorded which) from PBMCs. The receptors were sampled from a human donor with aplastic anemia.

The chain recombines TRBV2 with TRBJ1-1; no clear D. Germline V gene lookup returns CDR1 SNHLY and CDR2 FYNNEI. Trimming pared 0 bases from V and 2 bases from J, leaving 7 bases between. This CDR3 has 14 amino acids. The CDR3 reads CASSEAPGNTEAFF. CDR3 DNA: TGTGCCAGCAGTGAAGCGCCAGGCAACACTGAAGCTTTCTTT.

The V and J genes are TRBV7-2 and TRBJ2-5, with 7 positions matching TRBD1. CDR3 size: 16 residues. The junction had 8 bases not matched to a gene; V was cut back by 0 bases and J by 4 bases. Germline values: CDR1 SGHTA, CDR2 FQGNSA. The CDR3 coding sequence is TGTGCCAGCAGCTTAGCAGGAACCAGGGGGTCAGAGACCCAGTACTTC. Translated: CASSLAGTRGSETQYF.

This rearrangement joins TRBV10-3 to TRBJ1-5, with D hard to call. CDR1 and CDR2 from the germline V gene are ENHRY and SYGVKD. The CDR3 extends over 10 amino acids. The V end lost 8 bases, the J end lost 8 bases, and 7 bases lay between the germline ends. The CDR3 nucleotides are TGTGCCATCGTCTCGGAGCCCCAGCATTTT. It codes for CAIVSEPQHF.

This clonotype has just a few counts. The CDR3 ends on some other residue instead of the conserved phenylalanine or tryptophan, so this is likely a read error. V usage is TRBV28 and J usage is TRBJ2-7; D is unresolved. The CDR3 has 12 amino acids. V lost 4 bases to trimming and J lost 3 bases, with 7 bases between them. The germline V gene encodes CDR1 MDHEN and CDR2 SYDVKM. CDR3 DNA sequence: TGTGCCAGCAGTTACTTAAACTACGAGCAGTACCTC. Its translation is CASSYLNYEQYL.

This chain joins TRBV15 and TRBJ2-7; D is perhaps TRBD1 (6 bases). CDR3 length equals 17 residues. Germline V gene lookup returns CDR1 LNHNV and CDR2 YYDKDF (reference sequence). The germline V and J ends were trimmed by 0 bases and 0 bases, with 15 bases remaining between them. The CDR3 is CATSRDRSGDNSYEQYV. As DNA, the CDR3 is TGTGCCACCAGCAGAGATCGTAGTGGGGACAACTCCTACGAGCAGTACGTC.

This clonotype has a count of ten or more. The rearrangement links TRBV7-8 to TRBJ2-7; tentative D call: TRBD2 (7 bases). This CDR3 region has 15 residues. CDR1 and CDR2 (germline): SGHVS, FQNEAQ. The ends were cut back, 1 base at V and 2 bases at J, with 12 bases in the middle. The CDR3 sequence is CASSLDRGAPYEQYF. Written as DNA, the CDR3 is TGTGCCAGCAGCTTAGACCGGGGGGCACCCTACGAGCAGTACTTC.

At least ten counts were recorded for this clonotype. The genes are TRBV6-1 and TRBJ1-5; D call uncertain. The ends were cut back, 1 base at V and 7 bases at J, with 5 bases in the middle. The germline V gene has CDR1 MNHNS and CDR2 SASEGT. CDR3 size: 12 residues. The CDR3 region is CASSEVGQPQHF. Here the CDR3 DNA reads TGTGCCAGCAGTGAAGTGGGACAGCCCCAGCATTTT.

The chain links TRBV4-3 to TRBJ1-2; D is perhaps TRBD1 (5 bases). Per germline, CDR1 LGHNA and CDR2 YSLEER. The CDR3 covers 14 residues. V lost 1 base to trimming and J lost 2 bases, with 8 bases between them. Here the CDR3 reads CASSQGTQNYGYTF. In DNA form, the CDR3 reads TGCGCCAGCAGCCAAGGGACACAAAACTATGGCTACACCTTC.

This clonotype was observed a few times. CDR3: CASISGTAANSGQTRDEQYV. Written as DNA, the CDR3 is TGCGCCAGCATCTCAGGGACAGCAGCCAATAGCGGTCAAACGAGGGACGAGCAGTACGTC. V usage is TRBV5-1 and J usage is TRBJ2-7; D might be TRBD1 (7 bases). Trimming left V 6 bases short and J 5 bases short, with 36 bases between. From germline, CDR1 is SGHRS and CDR2 YFSETQ. This CDR3 comprises 20 residues.

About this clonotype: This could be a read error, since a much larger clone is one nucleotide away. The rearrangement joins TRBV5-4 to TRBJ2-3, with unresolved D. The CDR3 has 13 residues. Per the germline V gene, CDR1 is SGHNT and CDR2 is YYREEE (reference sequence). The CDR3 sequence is CPSSLGPTDTQYF. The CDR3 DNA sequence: TGTCCCAGCAGCTTGGGCCCCACAGATACGCAGTATTTT.

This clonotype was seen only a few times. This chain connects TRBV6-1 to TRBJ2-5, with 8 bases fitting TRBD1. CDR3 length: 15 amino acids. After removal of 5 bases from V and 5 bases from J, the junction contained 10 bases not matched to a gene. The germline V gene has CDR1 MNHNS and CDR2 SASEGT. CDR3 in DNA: TGTGCCAGCAGTCAAAGAGGACAGGGATTGGAGACCCAGTACTTC. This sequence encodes CASSQRGQGLETQYF.

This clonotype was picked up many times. CDR3 in amino acids: CSVVGLAGGEQFF. Here the CDR3 DNA reads TGCAGCGTCGTGGGACTAGCGGGGGGTGAGCAGTTCTTC. V is TRBV29-1 and J is TRBJ2-1, with 15 bases aligning to TRBD2. CDR1 is SQVTM, CDR2 ANQGSEA, per germline. This CDR3 contains 13 residues. After removal of 6 bases from V and 9 bases from J, the junction contained 3 bases not matched to a gene.

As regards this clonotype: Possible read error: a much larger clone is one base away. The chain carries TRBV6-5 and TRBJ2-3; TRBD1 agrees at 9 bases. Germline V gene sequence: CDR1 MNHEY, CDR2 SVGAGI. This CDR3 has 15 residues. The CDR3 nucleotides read TGTGCCAGCAGTTACGGGACAGGGAGCACAGATACGCGGTATTTT. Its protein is CASSYGTGSTDTRYF.

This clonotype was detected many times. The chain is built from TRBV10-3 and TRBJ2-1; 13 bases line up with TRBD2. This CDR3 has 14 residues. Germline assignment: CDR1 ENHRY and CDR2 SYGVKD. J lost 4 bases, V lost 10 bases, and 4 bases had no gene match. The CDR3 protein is CATRTSGRYNEQFF. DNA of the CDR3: TGTGCCACTCGGACTAGCGGGAGATACAATGAGCAGTTCTTC.

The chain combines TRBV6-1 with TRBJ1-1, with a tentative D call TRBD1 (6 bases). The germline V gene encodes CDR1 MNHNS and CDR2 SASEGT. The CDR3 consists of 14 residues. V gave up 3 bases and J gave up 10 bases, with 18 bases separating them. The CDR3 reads CASSDGITGLRAFF. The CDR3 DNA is TGTGCCAGCAGTGATGGGATAACAGGGCTGAGAGCTTTCTTT.

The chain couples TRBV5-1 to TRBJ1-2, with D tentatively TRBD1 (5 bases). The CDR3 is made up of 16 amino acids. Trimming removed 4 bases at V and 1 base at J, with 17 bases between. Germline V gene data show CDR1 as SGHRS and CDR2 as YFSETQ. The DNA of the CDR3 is TGCGCCAGCAGCCAGGTGCCGACAGTGGATAACTATGGCTACACCTTC. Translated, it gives CASSQVPTVDNYGYTF.

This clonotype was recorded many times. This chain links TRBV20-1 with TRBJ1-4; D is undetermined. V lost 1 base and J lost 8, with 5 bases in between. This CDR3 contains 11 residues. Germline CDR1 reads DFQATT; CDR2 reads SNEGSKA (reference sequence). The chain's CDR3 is CSARVGEKLFF. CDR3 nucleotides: TGCAGTGCTAGAGTGGGAGAAAAACTGTTTTTT.

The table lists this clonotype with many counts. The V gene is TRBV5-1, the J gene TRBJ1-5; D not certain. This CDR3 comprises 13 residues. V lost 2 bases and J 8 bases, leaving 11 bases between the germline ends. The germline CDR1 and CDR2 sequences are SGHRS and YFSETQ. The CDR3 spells CASSFSSNEPQHF. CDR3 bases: TGCGCCAGCAGCTTCTCCAGTAACGAGCCCCAGCATTTT.

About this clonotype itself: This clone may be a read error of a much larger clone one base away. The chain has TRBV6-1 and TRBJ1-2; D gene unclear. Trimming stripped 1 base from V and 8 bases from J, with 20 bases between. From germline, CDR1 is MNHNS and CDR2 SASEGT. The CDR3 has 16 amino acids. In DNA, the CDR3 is TGTGCCAGCAGTGAAGAGGAAACAGCGACTTTGGGGGGCTACACCTTC. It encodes CASSEEETATLGGYTF.

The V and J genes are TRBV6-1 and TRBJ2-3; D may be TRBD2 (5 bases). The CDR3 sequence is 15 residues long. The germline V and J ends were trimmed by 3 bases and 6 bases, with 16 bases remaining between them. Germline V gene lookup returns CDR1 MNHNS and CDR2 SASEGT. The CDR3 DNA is TGTGCCAGCAGTGAGGCGGCTAGCCACCAGGATACGCAGTATTTT. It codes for CASSEAASHQDTQYF.

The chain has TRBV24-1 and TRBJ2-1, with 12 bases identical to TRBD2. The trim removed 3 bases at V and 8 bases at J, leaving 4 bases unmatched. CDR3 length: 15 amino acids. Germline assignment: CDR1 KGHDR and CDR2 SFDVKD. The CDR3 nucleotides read TGTGCCACCAGTGATACGCTAGCGGGGGGGTATGAGCAGTTCTTC. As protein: CATSDTLAGGYEQFF.

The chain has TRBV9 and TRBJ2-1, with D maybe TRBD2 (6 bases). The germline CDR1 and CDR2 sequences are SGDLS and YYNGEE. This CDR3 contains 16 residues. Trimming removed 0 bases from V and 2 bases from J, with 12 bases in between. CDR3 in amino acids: CASSVASTGAYNEQFF. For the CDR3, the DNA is TGTGCCAGCAGCGTAGCCAGTACGGGGGCCTACAATGAGCAGTTCTTC. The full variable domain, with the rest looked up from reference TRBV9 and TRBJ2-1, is DSGVTQTPKHLITATGQRVTLRCSPRSGDLSVYWYQQSLDQGLQFLIQYYNGEERAKGNILERFSAQQFPDLHSELNLSSLELGDSALYFCASSVASTGAYNEQFFGPGTRLTVL.

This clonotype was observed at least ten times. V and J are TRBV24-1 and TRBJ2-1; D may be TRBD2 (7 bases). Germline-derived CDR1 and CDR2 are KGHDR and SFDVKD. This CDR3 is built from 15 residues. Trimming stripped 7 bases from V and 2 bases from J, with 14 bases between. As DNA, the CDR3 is TGTGCCACCAGCAGTGGGGGGGGGCCCTACAATGAGCAGTTCTTC. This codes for CATSSGGGPYNEQFF.

The CDR3 DNA reads TGTGCCAGCAGCATCGGACAGGGCGTCATTAGCTCCTACGAGCAGTACTTC. As protein: CASSIGQGVISSYEQYF. The chain couples TRBV3-1 to TRBJ2-7, with 8 bases matching TRBD1. After removal of 5 bases from V and 0 bases from J, the junction contained 12 bases not matched to a gene. CDR1 LGHDT and CDR2 YNNKEL come from the germline V gene (reference sequence). The CDR3 runs 17 residues.

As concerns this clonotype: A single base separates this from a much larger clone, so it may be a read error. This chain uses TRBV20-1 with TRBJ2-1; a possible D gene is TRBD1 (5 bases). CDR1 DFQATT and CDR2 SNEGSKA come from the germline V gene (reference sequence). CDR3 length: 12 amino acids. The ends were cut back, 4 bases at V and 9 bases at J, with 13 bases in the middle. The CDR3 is CSAMAQGAEQFF. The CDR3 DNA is TGCAGTGCTATGGCGCAGGGTGCTGAGCAGTTCTTC.

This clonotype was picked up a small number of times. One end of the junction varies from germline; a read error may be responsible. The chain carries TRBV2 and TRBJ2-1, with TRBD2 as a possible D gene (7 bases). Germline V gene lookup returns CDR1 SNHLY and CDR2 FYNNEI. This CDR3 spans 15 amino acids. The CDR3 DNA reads TGTGCCAGCAGTGAGGGCGTGGGGGGGCACAATGGGCAGTTCTTC. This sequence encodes CASSEGVGGHNGQFF.

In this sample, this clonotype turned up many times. The CDR3 here is CSASEPRGGKAGELFF. CDR3 in DNA: TGCAGTGCTAGTGAGCCGCGGGGTGGGAAAGCCGGGGAGCTGTTTTTT. This chain links TRBV20-1 with TRBJ2-2; D may be TRBD2 (6 bases). V was pared by 3 bases and J by 6 bases, with 20 bases between. Germline CDR1 DFQATT, CDR2 SNEGSKA (reference sequence). The CDR3 runs to 16 residues.